The entry that follows covers one TCR beta chain sequence. The antigen is undetermined. This entry belongs to a study of T-cell memory formation after mild COVID-19. Study information: TCR clusters were largely donor specific.

Germline CDR1 is SGHTA and CDR2 is FQGNSA. The CDR3 contains 13 residues. V shed 3 bases and J shed 4 bases, with 7 bases lying between them. General study findings and limits: The appearance of some responding clones in pre-infection memory suggested that cross-reactive memory joined. Clones that contracted clustered mainly in CM and EM if CD4+ and in EMRA if CD8+.

Employing constant-segment primers, 5'RACE generated TCR alpha and TCR beta cDNA libraries bearing sample barcodes and UMIs. TCRdb fed the 5' RACE reads into MiXCR, producing one record per CDR3 protein. The table has 350,000 to 550,000 distinct CDR3 sequences, 18% seen once. Input material: PBMCs or a T cell subset sorted from them (not recorded which). This sequence originates from a young man who had mild COVID-19 (a few samples of this study predate the infection). Cell type and time point are not known. The chain combines TRBV7-2 with TRBJ1-5; weak D call: TRBD1 (6 bases). CDR3 coding DNA: TGTGCCAGCAGCTTTCAGGGGAATCAGCCCCAGCATTTT. Translating gives CASSFQGNQPQHF.